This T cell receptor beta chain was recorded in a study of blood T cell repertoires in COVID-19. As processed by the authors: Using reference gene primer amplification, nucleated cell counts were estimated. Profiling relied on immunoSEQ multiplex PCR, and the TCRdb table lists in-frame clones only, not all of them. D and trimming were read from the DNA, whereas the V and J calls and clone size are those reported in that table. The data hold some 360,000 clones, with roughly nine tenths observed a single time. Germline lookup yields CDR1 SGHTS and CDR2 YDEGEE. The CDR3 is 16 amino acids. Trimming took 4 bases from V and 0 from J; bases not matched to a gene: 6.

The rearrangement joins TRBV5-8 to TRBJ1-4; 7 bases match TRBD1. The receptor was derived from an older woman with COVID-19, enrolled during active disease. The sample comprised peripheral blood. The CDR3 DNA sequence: TGTGCCAGCAGCGACTACGGGACAGCAACTAATGAAAAACTGTTTTTT. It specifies CASSDYGTATNEKLFF.